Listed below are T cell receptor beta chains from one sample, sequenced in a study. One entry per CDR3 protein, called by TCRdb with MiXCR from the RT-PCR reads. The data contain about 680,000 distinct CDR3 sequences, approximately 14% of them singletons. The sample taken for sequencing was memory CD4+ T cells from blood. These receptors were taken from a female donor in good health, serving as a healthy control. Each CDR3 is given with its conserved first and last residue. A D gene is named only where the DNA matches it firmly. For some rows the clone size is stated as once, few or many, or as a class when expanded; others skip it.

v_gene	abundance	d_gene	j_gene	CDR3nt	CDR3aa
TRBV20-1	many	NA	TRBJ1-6	TGCAGTGCCCCCCCGGGAGTTGGTTCACCCCTCCACTTT	CSAPPGVGSPLHF
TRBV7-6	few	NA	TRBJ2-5	TGTGCCAGCAGCTATAAGGGGGTCCAAGAGACCCAGTACTTC	CASSYKGVQETQYF
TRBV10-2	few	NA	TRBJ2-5	TGCGCCAGCAGAGACTCAGGGGAAGAGACCCAGTACTTC	CASRDSGEETQYF
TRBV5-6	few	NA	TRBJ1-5	TGTGCCAGCAGCTTATACGACGGTCAGCCCCAGCATTTT	CASSLYDGQPQHF
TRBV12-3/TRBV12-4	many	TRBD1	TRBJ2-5	TGTGCCAGCGGCCTGACAGGGGGCAAAGGAGAGACCCAGTACTTC	CASGLTGGKGETQYF
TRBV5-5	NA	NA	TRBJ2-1	TGTGCCAGCAGCTTGGGACATGGTGAGCAGTTCTTC	CASSLGHGEQFF
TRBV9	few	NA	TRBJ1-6	TGTGCCAGCAGCCCCCGAGATGGGGCCTCTTATAATTCACCCCTCCACTTT	CASSPRDGASYNSPLHF
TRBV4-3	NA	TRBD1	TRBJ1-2	TGCGCCAGCAGCCAAGAGTGGAGGACAGGGTTAAACTATGGCTACACCTTC	CASSQEWRTGLNYGYTF
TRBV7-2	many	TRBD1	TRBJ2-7	TGTGCCAGCAGCTCAAGACAGGGGCCCCTCTACGAGCAGTACTTC	CASSSRQGPLYEQYF
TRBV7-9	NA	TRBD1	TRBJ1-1	TGTGCCAGCAGCTTAGATGGGACAGGGAACGCTGAAGCTTTCTTT	CASSLDGTGNAEAFF
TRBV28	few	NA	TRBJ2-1	TGTGCCAGCACCCCTTCAGGCAATGAGCAGTTCTTC	CASTPSGNEQFF
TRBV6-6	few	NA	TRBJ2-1	TGTGCCAGCAGTCCCGGGAATGAGCAGTTCTTC	CASSPGNEQFF
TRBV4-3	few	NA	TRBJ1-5	TGCGCCAGCAGCCAAGATATGACAAACTCTCAGCCCCAGCATTTT	CASSQDMTNSQPQHF
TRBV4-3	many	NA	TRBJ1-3	TGCGCCAGCAGCCAAGAACTTGGCAGCTCTGGAAACACCATATATTTT	CASSQELGSSGNTIYF
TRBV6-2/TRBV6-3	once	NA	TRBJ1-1	TGTGCCAGCACTTCCCTTGGTGGGGGGACTGAAGCTTTCTTT	CASTSLGGGTEAFF
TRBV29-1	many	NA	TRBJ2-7	TGCAGCGTTGAAGACCACAGTATACCGTACTTC	CSVEDHSIPYF
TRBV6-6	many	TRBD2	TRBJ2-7	TGTGCCAGCACCTCGGGAGGGACTAGCGGGACGGAGCAGTACTTC	CASTSGGTSGTEQYF
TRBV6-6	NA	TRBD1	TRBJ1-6	TGTGCCAGCAGCAAGCCCCCGGGACAGGGGTATAATTCACCCCTCCACTTT	CASSKPPGQGYNSPLHF
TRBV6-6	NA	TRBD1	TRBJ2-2	TGTGCCAGCACCAAGGACAGGGCGAACACCGGGGAGCTGTTTTTT	CASTKDRANTGELFF
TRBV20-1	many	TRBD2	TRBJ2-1	TGCAGTGCTAGAGATCCCCTAGCGGGCGGGGATGAGCAGTTCTTC	CSARDPLAGGDEQFF
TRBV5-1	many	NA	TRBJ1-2	TGTGCCAGCAGCTTAGAGGGTGATGGCTACACCTTC	CASSLEGDGYTF
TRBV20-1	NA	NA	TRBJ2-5	TGCAGTGCTTGGCGACCAACTGTACAAGAGACCCAGTACTTC	CSAWRPTVQETQYF
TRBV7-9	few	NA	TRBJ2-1	TGTGCCAGCAGCTTAGGACAGCGGTATGAGCAGTTCTTC	CASSLGQRYEQFF
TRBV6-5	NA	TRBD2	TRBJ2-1	TGTGCCAGCAGCCGACTAGCGATAGCCGCGAATGAGCAGTTCTTC	CASSRLAIAANEQFF
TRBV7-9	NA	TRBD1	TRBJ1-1	TGTGCCAGCAGCCGGGACAGGGTCCTTGAAGCTTTCTTT	CASSRDRVLEAFF
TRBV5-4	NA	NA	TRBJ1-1	TGTGCCAGCAGCTTGGATATGGGGAGCACTGAAGCTTTCTTT	CASSLDMGSTEAFF
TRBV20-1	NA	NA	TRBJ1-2	TGCAGTGCTAGAGGTGGTATAGGGCAGGGCTACACCTTC	CSARGGIGQGYTF
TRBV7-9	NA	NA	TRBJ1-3	TGTGCCAGCAGCTTTGGGGCAGCTGACTCTGGAAACACCATATATTTT	CASSFGAADSGNTIYF
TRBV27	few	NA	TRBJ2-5	TGTGCCAGCAGTGCCCGTTCCGGTGCGGAGACCCAGTACTTC	CASSARSGAETQYF
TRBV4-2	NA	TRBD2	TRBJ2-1	TGTGCCAGCAGCCAAGAGGCAGCGGGAGGGCTGTCCTACAATGAGCAGTTCTTC	CASSQEAAGGLSYNEQFF
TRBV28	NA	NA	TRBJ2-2	TGTGCCAGCAGTTCTGGACAAGAGACCGGGGAGCTGTTTTTT	CASSSGQETGELFF
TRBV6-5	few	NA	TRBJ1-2	TGTGCCAGCATAATATCACTTGGGACCCTCGGTAGGGGCTACACCTTC	CASIISLGTLGRGYTF
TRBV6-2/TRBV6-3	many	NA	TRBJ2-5	TGTGCCAGCAGTGGGGGGCGGATAGAGACCCAGTACTTC	CASSGGRIETQYF
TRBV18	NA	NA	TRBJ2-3	TGTGCCAGCTCACCCAGTAGTACCACAGATACGCAGTATTTT	CASSPSSTTDTQYF
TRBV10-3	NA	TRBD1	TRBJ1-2	TGTGCCACCGGGGACAGGGCATCTACAGACGGAGGCTACACCTTC	CATGDRASTDGGYTF
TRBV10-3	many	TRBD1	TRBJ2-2	TGTGCCATCAGTCAGACAGGGGGCAACACCGGGGAGCTGTTTTTT	CAISQTGGNTGELFF
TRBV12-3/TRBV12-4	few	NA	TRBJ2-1	TGTGCCAGCAGTTTAGGAGGGTTTCTTGAGCAGTTCTTC	CASSLGGFLEQFF
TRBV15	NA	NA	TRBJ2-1	TGTGCCACCAGCAGACGGCAAGGGACCGAGCAGTTCTTC	CATSRRQGTEQFF